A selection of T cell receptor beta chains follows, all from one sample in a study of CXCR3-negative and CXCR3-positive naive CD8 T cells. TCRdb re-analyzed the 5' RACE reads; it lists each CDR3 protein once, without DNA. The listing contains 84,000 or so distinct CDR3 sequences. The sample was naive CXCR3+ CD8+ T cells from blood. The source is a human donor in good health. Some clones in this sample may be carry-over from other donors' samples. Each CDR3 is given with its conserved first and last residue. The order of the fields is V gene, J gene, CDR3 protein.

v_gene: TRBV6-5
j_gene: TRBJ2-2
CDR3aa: CASSYRGAFIQTGELFF

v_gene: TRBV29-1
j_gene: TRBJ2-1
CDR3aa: CSAEGGLYNEQFF

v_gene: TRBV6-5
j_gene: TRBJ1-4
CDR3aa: CASSYSGTVNEKLFF

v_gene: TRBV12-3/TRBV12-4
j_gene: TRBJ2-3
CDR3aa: CASSSRDRGIDTQYF

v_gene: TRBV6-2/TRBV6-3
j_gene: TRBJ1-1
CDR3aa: CASQAGAEAFF

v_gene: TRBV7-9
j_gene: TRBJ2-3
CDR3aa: CASSLKIRTDTQYF

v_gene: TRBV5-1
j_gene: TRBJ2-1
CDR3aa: CASSPGPARSSYNEQFF

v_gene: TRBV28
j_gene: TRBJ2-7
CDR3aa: CASSFAVGGAYEQYF

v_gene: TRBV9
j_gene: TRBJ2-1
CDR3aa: CASNGGGSYNEQFF

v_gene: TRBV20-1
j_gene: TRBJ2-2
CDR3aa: CSARDPGRETGELFF

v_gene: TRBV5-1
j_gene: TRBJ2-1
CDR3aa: CASSLSIRDEQFF

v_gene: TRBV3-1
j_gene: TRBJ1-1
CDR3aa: CASSQSTENTEAFF

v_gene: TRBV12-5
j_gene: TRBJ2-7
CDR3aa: CASGLTRWGLSYEQYF

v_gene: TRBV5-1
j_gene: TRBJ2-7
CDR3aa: CASSPQGPLVYF

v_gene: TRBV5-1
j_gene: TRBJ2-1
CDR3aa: CASRTYLSSYNEQFF

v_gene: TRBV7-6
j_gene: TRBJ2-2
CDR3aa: CASSPGGQGAGELFF

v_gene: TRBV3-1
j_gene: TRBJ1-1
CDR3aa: CASSQVELTEAFF

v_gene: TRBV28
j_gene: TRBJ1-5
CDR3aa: CASSLRTDDSNQPQHF

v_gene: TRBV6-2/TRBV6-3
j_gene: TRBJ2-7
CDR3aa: CASSRPQGVDEQYF

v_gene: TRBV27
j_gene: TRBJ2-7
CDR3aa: CASSGVGSRSDEQYF

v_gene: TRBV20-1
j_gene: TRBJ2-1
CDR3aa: CSARDRVGVDEQFF

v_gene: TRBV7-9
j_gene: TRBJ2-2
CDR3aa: CTSSFDSTGELFF

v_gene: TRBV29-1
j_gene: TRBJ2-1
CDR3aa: CSVDGLAGFYNEQFF

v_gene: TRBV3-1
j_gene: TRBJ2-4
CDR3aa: CALIISRDKNIQYF

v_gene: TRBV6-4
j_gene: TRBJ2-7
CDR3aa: CASSPFGGEGIYEQYF